Listed here are 4 T cell receptor beta chains from one sample, sequenced in a study of beta chain features in type 1 diabetes. As every portion of the isolated RNA was reverse transcribed, the sequencing read expressed TCRB transcripts. Repertoires were generated with immunoSEQ multiplex PCR, while TCRdb's copy carries only in-frame clones and drops some. Here the sample spans 300,000 to 450,000 clones, over 9.5% being singletons. The sample taken for sequencing was naive CD4+ T cells from blood. Source of these receptors: a young man in good health.

V is TRBV15 and J is TRBJ2-7; D is uncertain. Germline lookup yields CDR1 LNHNV and CDR2 YYDKDF (reference sequence). The CDR3 is made up of 12 amino acids. The V and J ends lost 0 bases and 2 bases respectively, with 2 bases between them. CDR3 DNA sequence: TGTGCCACCAGCAGAGATACCTACGAGCAGTACTTC. Amino acids: CATSRDTYEQYF.

This clone showed up just a few times. The genes are TRBV10-3 and TRBJ2-7; maybe TRBD2 (6 bases). This CDR3 has 14 amino acids. V was cut by 5 bases and J by 3 bases, with 14 bases left in between. The germline gives CDR1 ENHRY, CDR2 SYGVKD. The CDR3 loop is CAISRLEGFYEQYF. Written as DNA, the CDR3 is TGTGCCATCAGTCGACTAGAAGGTTTCTACGAGCAGTACTTC.

This clone was picked up a small number of times. J is TRBJ1-6 and V is TRBV6-5, with unresolved D. Germline loops: CDR1 MNHEY, CDR2 SVGAGI. The CDR3 consists of 14 residues. Trimming cost V 5 bases and J 9 bases, with 14 bases left between them. The DNA of the CDR3 is TGTGCCAGCAGTCCAACAGTATTAGGTTCACCCCTCCACTTT. This codes for CASSPTVLGSPLHF.

This clone occurred a few times. CDR3 region: CASSIAGTGEETQYF. The CDR3 DNA follows: TGTGCCAGTAGTATAGCTGGGACTGGCGAGGAGACCCAGTACTTC. The rearrangement joins TRBV19 to TRBJ2-5; TRBD2 is a possible D gene (6 bases). The CDR3 has 15 residues. Per germline, CDR1 LNHDA and CDR2 SQIVND (reference sequence). The V and J ends lost 1 base and 5 bases respectively, with 14 bases between them.